Below are 7 T cell receptor beta chains sequenced from a single sample in a study of prognosis after radiotherapy for stage I lung cancer. Template was genomic DNA; TCR beta CDR3 amplified in two multiplex PCR rounds. It was primers specific to each TRBV and TRBJ gene that first-round PCR used. TCRdb passed the multiplex PCR reads through MiXCR, listing each CDR3 protein once. There are 14,000 or so distinct CDR3 sequences in the sample; approximately 50% occur only once, and about two fifths lies in the top ten. The sequencing here drew on PBMCs, taken before or after stereotactic body radiation therapy (not recorded which). These receptors were obtained from a donor aged 50 or older with non-small cell lung cancer.

This clonotype has just one count. The chain joins TRBV28 to TRBJ2-7, with 8 bases identical to TRBD2. With V trimmed by 1 base and J by 7 bases, 9 bases remained unmatched. Germline V gene data show CDR1 as MDHEN and CDR2 as SYDVKM. The CDR3 is 15 residues long. Here the CDR3 DNA reads TGTGCCAGCAGTTTATTATCGGGAGGGCCTGGGGAGCAGTACTTC. Its translation is CASSLLSGGPGEQYF. Full variable domain (outside the CDR3, taken from reference TRBV28 and TRBJ2-7): DVKVTQSSRYLVKRTGEKVFLECVQDMDHENMFWYRQDPGLGLRLIYFSYDVKMKEKGDIPEGYSVSREKKERFSLILESASTNQTSMYLCASSLLSGGPGEQYFGPGTRLTVT.

The chain is built from TRBV7-2 and TRBJ2-5, with D possibly TRBD2 on 5 matching bases. V lost 1 base to trimming and J lost 5 bases, with 17 bases between them. The germline gives CDR1 SGHTA, CDR2 FQGNSA. The CDR3 loop spans 16 amino acids. The CDR3 sequence is CASSLEGGLAMETQYF. The CDR3 nucleotides read TGTGCCAGCAGCTTAGAAGGTGGGCTAGCTATGGAGACCCAGTACTTC.

This clonotype was observed a few times. A clone one base away is much larger, so this may be a read error. The chain joins TRBV25-1 to TRBJ2-2, with 8 positions matching TRBD1. Looked up from germline, CDR1 is MGHDK and CDR2 is SYGVNS. The length of the CDR3 is 17 residues. CDR3 loop: CASSESSGGWNTRELFF. CDR3 in DNA: TGTGCCAGCAGTGAATCCTCAGGGGGCTGGAACACCCGGGAGCTGTTTTTT.

In this sample, this clonotype turned up many times. V usage is TRBV5-8 and J usage is TRBJ2-2; the match to TRBD1 covers 8 bases. Germline V gene sequence: CDR1 SGHTS, CDR2 YDEGEE. With V trimmed by 1 base and J by 10 bases, 3 bases remained unmatched. This CDR3 region has 13 residues. CDR3 in amino acids: CASSLQGATELFF. DNA for the CDR3: TGTGCCAGCAGCTTGCAGGGGGCAACGGAGCTGTTTTTT.

This clonotype is medium-sized in the sample. The chain joins TRBV28 to TRBJ2-7; TRBD1 might be the D (6 bases). The germline V gene has CDR1 MDHEN and CDR2 SYDVKM. The CDR3 spans 14 residues. Trimming shortened V by 6 bases and J by 3 bases, and 15 bases separated the two germline ends. CDR3 coding DNA: TGTGCCAGCAGATCAGACAGGAGACTCTACGAGCAGTACTTC. It is translated as CASRSDRRLYEQYF. Looking up the rest from reference TRBV28 and TRBJ2-7 gives the full variable domain: DVKVTQSSRYLVKRTGEKVFLECVQDMDHENMFWYRQDPGLGLRLIYFSYDVKMKEKGDIPEGYSVSREKKERFSLILESASTNQTSMYLCASRSDRRLYEQYFGPGTRLTVT.

The chain is built from TRBV27 and TRBJ1-2; TRBD1 matches at 7 bases. V shed 6 bases and J 10 bases; nucleotides not matched to a gene: 11. Germline CDR1 MNHEY, CDR2 SMNVEV (reference sequence). The CDR3 totals 13 residues. The CDR3 loop reads CASRKQGSRVYTF. The CDR3 DNA is TGTGCCAGCAGGAAACAGGGGTCGCGGGTCTACACCTTC.

This clonotype has ten or more counts. This chain links TRBV7-9 with TRBJ1-3; D not certain. The V gene lost 5 bases and the J gene lost 6 bases, with 11 bases spanning the gap. Germline V gene lookup returns CDR1 SEHNR and CDR2 FQNEAQ (reference sequence). This CDR3 is 13 amino acids long. CDR3 protein: CASSPLAENTIYF. The CDR3 bases are TGTGCCAGCAGCCCGCTCGCAGAAAACACCATATATTTT.